Presented here are 16 T cell receptor beta chains from one specimen sequenced in a study of T cell responses to AZD1222 COVID-19 vaccine. Measured with immunoSEQ multiplex PCR; TCRdb has only the in-frame clones, and not every one. The data contain about 150,000 clones, approximately 92% of them singletons. The specimen comprised peripheral blood, sampled 28 days after the second AZD1222 dose. The receptors come from an adult who received the AZD1222 COVID-19 vaccine.

This chain links TRBV19 with TRBJ2-7; the match to TRBD2 covers 8 bases. V was pared by 6 bases and J by 6 bases, with 7 bases of the junction left unmatched. Germline values: CDR1 LNHDA, CDR2 SQIVND (reference sequence). The CDR3 is 13 residues long. CDR3 DNA: TGTGCCAGTAGACAGCGGGGGCACTTCGAGCAGTACTTC. Its translation is CASRQRGHFEQYF. Full variable domain (missing parts from reference TRBV19 and TRBJ2-7): DGGITQSPKYLFRKEGQNVTLSCEQNLNHDAMYWYRQDPGQGLRLIYYSQIVNDFQKGDIAEGYSVSREKKESFPLTVTSAQKNPTAFYLCASRQRGHFEQYFGPGTRLTVT.

The sample holds a few counts of this clone. The CDR3 sequence is CASSLVQGSGYTF. The CDR3 bases are TGTGCCAGCAGCTTAGTACAGGGGAGCGGCTACACCTTC. The chain has TRBV11-2 and TRBJ1-2; 7 bases line up with TRBD1. J gave up 8 bases and V 1 base, and 4 bases lay outside the gene matches. CDR1 and CDR2 from the germline V gene are SGHAT and FQNNGV. The CDR3 loop spans 13 amino acids.

V and J are TRBV18 and TRBJ1-1; 8 nucleotides line up with TRBD1. Germline trimming cut 5 bases from V and 3 bases from J; bases unmatched to any gene: 8. The CDR3 spans 15 residues. Germline V gives CDR1 KGHSH, CDR2 LQKENI. The CDR3 DNA reads TGTGCCAGCTCATCACTAGGACAGGGCGACACTGAAGCTTTCTTT. Translated, it gives CASSSLGQGDTEAFF.

The chain combines TRBV18 with TRBJ2-2, with D unclear. The CDR3 extends over 15 amino acids. Trimming pared 2 bases from V and 1 base from J, leaving 8 bases between. CDR1 KGHSH and CDR2 LQKENI come from the germline V gene. CDR3 residues: CASSPSPGNTGELFF. The DNA for the CDR3 is TGTGCCAGCTCACCATCCCCAGGGAACACCGGGGAGCTGTTTTTT.

The chain recombines TRBV5-1 with TRBJ2-3; D may be TRBD2 (5 bases). CDR1 and CDR2 (germline): SGHRS, YFSETQ. CDR3 length equals 16 residues. V was shortened by 0 bases and J by 2 bases, with 13 bases between the two germline ends. In DNA, the CDR3 is TGCGCCAGCAGCTTGGGAGGGCCCGGGTACACAGATACGCAGTATTTT. It codes for CASSLGGPGYTDTQYF.

The V call is TRBV27, the J call TRBJ1-2, with 9 bases identical to TRBD1. CDR1 MNHEY and CDR2 SMNVEV come from the germline V gene (reference sequence). CDR3 size: 15 residues. The V segment lost 5 bases and the J segment 6 bases; nucleotides outside the gene matches: 10. The CDR3 region has the DNA TGTGCCAGCAGTAAGGGACAGGGAGGGGCGGATGGCTACACCTTC. Translation gives CASSKGQGGADGYTF.

The chain employs TRBV28 and TRBJ1-4; 9 nucleotides align to TRBD1. Germline V gene sequence: CDR1 MDHEN, CDR2 SYDVKM. The CDR3 totals 13 residues. The junction had 5 bases not matched to a gene; V was cut back by 8 bases and J by 7 bases. Written as DNA, the CDR3 is TGTGCCAGCGTTCCGGACAGGGGTGAAAAACTGTTTTTT. Translation gives CASVPDRGEKLFF.

The chain has TRBV25-1 and TRBJ2-5, with D perhaps matching TRBD1 (5 bases). CDR1 and CDR2 from the germline V gene are MGHDK and SYGVNS. V was clipped by 8 bases and J by 7 bases, with 11 bases between them. The CDR3 is made up of 11 amino acids. This CDR3 reads CASWGWGTQYF. In DNA, the CDR3 is TGTGCCAGCTGGGGCTGGGGGACCCAGTACTTC. Drawing the rest from reference TRBV25-1 and TRBJ2-5, the complete variable domain is EADIYQTPRYLVIGTGKKITLECSQTMGHDKMYWYQQDPGMELHLIHYSYGVNSTEKGDLSSESTVSRIRTEHFPLTLESARPSHTSQYLCASWGWGTQYFGPGTRLLVL.

The gene calls are TRBV5-1 and TRBJ2-7; no reliable D call. V was pared by 6 bases and J by 7 bases, with 17 bases between. The CDR3 has 13 amino acids. Germline V gene data show CDR1 as SGHRS and CDR2 as YFSETQ. The CDR3 DNA reads as TGCGCCAGCACCATATCTGGCGCCGGGGAGCAGTACTTC. Translation gives CASTISGAGEQYF.

This chain joins TRBV25-1 and TRBJ2-7, with D possibly being TRBD1 (6 bases). The CDR3 runs 14 residues. Trimming cost V 2 bases and J 2 bases, with 10 bases left between them. The germline CDR1 and CDR2 sequences are MGHDK and SYGVNS. This chain's CDR3 is CASSELDRPYEQYF. The CDR3, as DNA: TGTGCCAGCAGTGAACTGGACAGACCCTACGAGCAGTACTTC.

This chain uses TRBV18 with TRBJ2-2; D gene uncertain. V lost 0 bases, J lost 0 bases, and 11 bases lay in between. The CDR3 has 17 residues. Germline assignment: CDR1 KGHSH and CDR2 LQKENI. The CDR3 loop reads CASSPPLTQANTGELFF. In DNA, the CDR3 is TGTGCCAGCTCACCACCACTGACTCAAGCGAACACCGGGGAGCTGTTTTTT.

V is TRBV21-1 and J is TRBJ1-5; the D call of TRBD1 is as the table states it, not checked on the DNA. TRBV21-1 is a known pseudogene. The CDR3 has 19 amino acids. CDR3 region: CASSSWDRGRHVGNQPQHF. CDR3 nucleotide sequence: TGTGCCAGCAGCTCCTGGGACAGGGGGCGGCATGTCGGCAATCAGCCCCAGCATTTT.

The rearrangement links TRBV28 to TRBJ2-7; no reliable D call. Germline V gene data show CDR1 as MDHEN and CDR2 as SYDVKM. There are 14 residues in the CDR3. Trimming shortened V by 3 bases and J by 2 bases, and 11 bases separated the two germline ends. The CDR3 loop is CASSFVAETYEQYF. The CDR3 DNA is TGTGCCAGCAGTTTCGTGGCGGAGACCTACGAGCAGTACTTC.

This chain links TRBV6-1 with TRBJ1-3, with no clear D. Germline CDR1 reads MNHNS; CDR2 reads SASEGT. The CDR3 extends over 18 amino acids. V was pared by 2 bases and J by 0 bases, with 17 bases between. In DNA, the CDR3 is TGTGCCAGCAGTGAAATAGTTTCCGGGGAAATCTCTGGAAACACCATATATTTT. Translated, it gives CASSEIVSGEISGNTIYF.

The sample holds one count of this clone. This rearrangement joins TRBV2 to TRBJ2-7, with 11 bases fitting TRBD1. Germline loops: CDR1 SNHLY, CDR2 FYNNEI. This CDR3 spans 14 amino acids. The junction had 1 base not matched to a gene; V was cut back by 6 bases and J by 0 bases. The CDR3 DNA is TGTGCCAGCAGAGGGACAGGGGGCTCCTACGAGCAGTACTTC. Protein sequence: CASRGTGGSYEQYF.

This clone was seen a single time. This chain connects TRBV4-2 to TRBJ2-3; tentatively, D is TRBD2 (5 bases). The CDR3 is made up of 15 amino acids. Deletions cut 7 bases from V and 0 bases from J, with 14 bases between. Germline values: CDR1 LGHNA, CDR2 YNFKEQ. As DNA, the CDR3 is TGTGCCAGCACCCCGACCCAGCGGAGCACAGATACGCAGTATTTT. Translated, it gives CASTPTQRSTDTQYF.